This T cell receptor (beta chain) emerged from a study of blood T cell repertoires in COVID-19. Study context: The United States, Italy and Spain provided the acute and convalescent COVID-19 samples.

CDR1 is SEHNR and CDR2 is FQNEAQ in the germline V gene (reference sequence). The trim removed 0 bases at V and 8 bases at J, leaving 11 bases unmatched. The CDR3 is made up of 17 amino acids. Original methodology: Amplification from reference gene primers served as the basis for estimated nucleated cell counts. Using immunoSEQ multiplex PCR, the repertoire was profiled, and TCRdb retains in-frame clones only, with some absent. D and trimming were read from the DNA, whereas the V and J calls and clone size are those reported in that table. The table has 200,000 to 250,000 clones, 88% seen once; the top ten hold 15% to 20%. Seattle patient enrollment occurred during active infection, with longitudinal follow-up thereafter.

The chain has TRBV7-9 and TRBJ2-1; TRBD1 matches at 9 bases. Sequences were obtained from peripheral blood. This sequence was found in a man aged 50 to 59 with COVID-19, enrolled during active disease. CDR3 in amino acids: CASSLALGTGTNDEQFF. The CDR3 DNA reads as TGTGCCAGCAGCTTAGCCCTCGGGACAGGGACCAATGATGAGCAGTTCTTC.